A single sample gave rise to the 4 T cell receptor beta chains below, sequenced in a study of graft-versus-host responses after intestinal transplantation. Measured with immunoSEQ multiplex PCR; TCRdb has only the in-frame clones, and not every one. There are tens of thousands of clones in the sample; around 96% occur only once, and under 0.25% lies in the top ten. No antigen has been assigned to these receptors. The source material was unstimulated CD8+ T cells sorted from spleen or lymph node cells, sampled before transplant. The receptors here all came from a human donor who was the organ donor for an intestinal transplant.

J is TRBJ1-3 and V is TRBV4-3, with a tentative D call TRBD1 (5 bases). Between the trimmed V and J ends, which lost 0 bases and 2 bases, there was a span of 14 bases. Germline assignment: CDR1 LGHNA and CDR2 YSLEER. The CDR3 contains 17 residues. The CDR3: CASSQERPRGPGNTIYF. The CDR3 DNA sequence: TGCGCCAGCAGCCAAGAAAGGCCAAGGGGCCCTGGAAACACCATATATTTT.

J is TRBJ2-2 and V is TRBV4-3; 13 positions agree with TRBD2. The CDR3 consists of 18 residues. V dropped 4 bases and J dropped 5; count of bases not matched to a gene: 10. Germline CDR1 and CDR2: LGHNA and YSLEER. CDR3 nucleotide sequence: TGCGCCAGCAGCCCGGAAGGGGGACTAGCGGGGAAGACCGGGGAGCTGTTTTTT. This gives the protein CASSPEGGLAGKTGELFF.

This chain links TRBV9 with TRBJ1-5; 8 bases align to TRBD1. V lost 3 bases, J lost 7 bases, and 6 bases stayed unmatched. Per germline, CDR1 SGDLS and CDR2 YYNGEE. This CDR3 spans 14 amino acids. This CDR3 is CASSADRGSQPQHF. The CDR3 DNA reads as TGTGCCAGCAGCGCCGACAGGGGTTCCCAGCCCCAGCATTTT.

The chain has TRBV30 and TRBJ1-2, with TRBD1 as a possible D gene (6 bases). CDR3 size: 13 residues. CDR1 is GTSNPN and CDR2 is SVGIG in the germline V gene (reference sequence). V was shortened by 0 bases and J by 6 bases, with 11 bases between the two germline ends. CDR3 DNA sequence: TGTGCCTGGAGTGTGAACAGGGCGGATGGCTACACCTTC. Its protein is CAWSVNRADGYTF.